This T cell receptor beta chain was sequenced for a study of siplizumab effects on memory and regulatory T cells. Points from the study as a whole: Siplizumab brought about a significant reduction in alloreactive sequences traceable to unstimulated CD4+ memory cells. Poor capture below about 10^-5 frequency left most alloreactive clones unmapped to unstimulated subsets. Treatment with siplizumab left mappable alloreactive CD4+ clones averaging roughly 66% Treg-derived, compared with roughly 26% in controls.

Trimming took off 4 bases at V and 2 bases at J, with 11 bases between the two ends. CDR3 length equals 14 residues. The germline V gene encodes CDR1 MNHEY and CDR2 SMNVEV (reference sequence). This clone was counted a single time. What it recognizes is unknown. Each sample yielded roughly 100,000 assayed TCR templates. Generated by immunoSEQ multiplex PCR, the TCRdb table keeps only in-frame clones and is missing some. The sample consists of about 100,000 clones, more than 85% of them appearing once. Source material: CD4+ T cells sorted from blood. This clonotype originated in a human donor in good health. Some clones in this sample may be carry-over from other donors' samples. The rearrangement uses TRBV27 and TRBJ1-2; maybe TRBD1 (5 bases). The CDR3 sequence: CASSSQRGNYGYTF. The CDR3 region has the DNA TGTGCCAGCAGTTCCCAGCGGGGGAACTATGGCTACACCTTC.